This T cell receptor (beta chain) was sequenced during a study of blood T cell repertoires in COVID-19. Study-wide context: The samples span acute and convalescent COVID-19 from the United States, Italy and Spain. T cells, B-cell-depleted T cells, or PBMCs provided the cDNA or gDNA that served as material.

The repertoire was sequenced with immunoSEQ multiplex PCR; TCRdb's copy has only in-frame clones and lacks some. The data contain nearly 250,000 clones, 85% to 90% of them singletons. In germline, CDR1 is SGHDT, CDR2 YYEEEE. V gave up 2 bases and J gave up 9 bases; unmatched junction bases: 10. CDR3 size: 17 residues. Recruits, aged about 18 to 95 years, lived in some 25 US areas. Sequenced input: PBMCs or T cells enriched from blood (not recorded which). V is TRBV5-6 and J is TRBJ1-6; 11 bases fit TRBD1. This receptor was identified in a man aged 45 to 65 who had been exposed to COVID-19. CDR3 nucleotide sequence: TGTGCCAGCAGCTTTCGCCCGCTCGGGACAGGGGGTTCACCCCTCCACTTT. It yields the protein CASSFRPLGTGGSPLHF. Supplemented by reference TRBV5-6 and TRBJ1-6, the full variable domain reads DAGVTQSPTHLIKTRGQQVTLRCSPKSGHDTVSWYQQALGQGPQFIFQYYEEEERQRGNFPDRFSGHQFPNYSSELNVNALLLGDSALYLCASSFRPLGTGGSPLHFGNGTRLTVT.